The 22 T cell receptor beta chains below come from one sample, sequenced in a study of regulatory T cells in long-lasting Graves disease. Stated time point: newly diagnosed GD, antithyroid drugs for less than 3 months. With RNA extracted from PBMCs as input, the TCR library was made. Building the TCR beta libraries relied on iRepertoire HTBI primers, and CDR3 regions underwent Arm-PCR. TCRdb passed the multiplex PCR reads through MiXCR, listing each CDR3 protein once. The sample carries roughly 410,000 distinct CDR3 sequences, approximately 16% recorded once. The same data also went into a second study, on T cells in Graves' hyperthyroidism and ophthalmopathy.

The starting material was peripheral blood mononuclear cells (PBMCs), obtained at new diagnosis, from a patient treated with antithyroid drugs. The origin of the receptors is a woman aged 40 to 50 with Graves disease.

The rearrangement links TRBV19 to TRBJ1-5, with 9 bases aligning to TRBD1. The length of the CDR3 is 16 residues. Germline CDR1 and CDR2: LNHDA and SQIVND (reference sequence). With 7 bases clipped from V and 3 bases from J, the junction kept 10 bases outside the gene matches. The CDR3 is CASNGGQGSPNQPQHF. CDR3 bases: TGTGCCAGTAACGGGGGACAGGGAAGTCCCAATCAGCCCCAGCATTTT.

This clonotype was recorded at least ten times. In DNA, the CDR3 is TGCGCCAGCAGCTTGTTGGGAACTAACTATGGCTACACCTTC. It translates to CASSLLGTNYGYTF. The rearrangement uses TRBV5-1 and TRBJ1-2; D uncertain. CDR1 is SGHRS and CDR2 is YFSETQ in the germline V gene. There are 14 residues in the CDR3. V was clipped by 1 base and J by 0 bases, with 7 bases between them. Full variable domain (rest looked up from reference TRBV5-1 and TRBJ1-2): KAGVTQTPRYLIKTRGQQVTLSCSPISGHRSVSWYQQTPGQGLQFLFEYFSETQRNKGNFPGRFSGRQFSNSRSEMNVSTLELGDSALYLCASSLLGTNYGYTFGSGTRLTVV.

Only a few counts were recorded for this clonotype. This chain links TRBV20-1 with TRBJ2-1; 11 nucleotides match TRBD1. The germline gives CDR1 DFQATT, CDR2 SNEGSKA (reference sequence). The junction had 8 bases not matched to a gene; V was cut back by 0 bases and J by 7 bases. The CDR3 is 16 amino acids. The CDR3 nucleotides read TGCAGTGCTAGAGATGCGGACAGGGGGCTTCAAAATGAGCAGTTCTTC. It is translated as CSARDADRGLQNEQFF.

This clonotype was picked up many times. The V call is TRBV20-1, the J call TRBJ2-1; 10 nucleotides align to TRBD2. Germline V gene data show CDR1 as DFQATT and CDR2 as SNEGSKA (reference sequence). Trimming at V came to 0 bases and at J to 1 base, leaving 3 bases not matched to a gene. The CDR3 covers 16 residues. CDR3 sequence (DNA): TGCAGTGCTAGAGACCCGGGACTAGCGTCCTACAATGAGCAGTTCTTC. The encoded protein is CSARDPGLASYNEQFF.

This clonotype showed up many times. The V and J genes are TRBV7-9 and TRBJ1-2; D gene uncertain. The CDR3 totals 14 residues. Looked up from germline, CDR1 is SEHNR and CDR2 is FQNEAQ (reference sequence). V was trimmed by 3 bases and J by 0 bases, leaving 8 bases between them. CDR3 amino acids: CASSFSGANYGYTF. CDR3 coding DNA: TGTGCCAGCAGCTTTTCAGGAGCTAACTATGGCTACACCTTC.

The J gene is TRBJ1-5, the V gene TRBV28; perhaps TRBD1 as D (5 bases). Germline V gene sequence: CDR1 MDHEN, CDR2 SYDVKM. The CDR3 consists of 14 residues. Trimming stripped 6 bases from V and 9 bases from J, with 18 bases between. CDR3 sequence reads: CASSRDRAIRPQHF. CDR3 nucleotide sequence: TGTGCCAGCAGCCGGGACCGCGCAATCAGGCCCCAGCATTTT. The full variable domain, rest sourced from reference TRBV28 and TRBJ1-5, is DVKVTQSSRYLVKRTGEKVFLECVQDMDHENMFWYRQDPGLGLRLIYFSYDVKMKEKGDIPEGYSVSREKKERFSLILESASTNQTSMYLCASSRDRAIRPQHFGDGTRLSIL.

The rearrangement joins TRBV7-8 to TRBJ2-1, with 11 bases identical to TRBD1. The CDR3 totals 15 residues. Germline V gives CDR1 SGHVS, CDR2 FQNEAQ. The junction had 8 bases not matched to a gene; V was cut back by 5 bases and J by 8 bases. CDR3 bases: TGTGCCAGCAGCGGGCCCGGGACAGGGGGACATGAGCAGTTCTTC. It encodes CASSGPGTGGHEQFF.

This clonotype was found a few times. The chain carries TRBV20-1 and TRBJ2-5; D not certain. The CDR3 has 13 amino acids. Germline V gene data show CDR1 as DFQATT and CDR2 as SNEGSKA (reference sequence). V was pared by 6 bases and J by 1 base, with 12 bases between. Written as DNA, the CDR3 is TGCAGTGCGATTCCGTTTGTCCAAGAGACCCAGTACTTC. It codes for CSAIPFVQETQYF.

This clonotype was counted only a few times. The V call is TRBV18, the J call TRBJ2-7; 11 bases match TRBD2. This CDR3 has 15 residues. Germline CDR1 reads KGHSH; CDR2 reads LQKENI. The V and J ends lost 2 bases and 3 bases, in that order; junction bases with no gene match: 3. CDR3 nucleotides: TGTGCCAGCTCACCAATGACTAGCGGGGTCTACGAGCAGTACTTC. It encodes CASSPMTSGVYEQYF.

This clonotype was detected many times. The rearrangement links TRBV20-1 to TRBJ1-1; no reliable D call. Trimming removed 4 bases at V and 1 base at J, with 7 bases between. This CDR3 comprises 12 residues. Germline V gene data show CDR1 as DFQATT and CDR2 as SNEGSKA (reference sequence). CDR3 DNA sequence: TGCAGTGCTAAGGGAGGGAACACTGAAGCTTTCTTT. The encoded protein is CSAKGGNTEAFF.

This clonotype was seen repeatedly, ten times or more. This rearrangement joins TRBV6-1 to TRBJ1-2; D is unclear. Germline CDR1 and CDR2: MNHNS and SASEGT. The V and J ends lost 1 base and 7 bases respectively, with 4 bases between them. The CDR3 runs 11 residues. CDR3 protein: CASSEEGGYTF. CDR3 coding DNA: TGTGCCAGCAGTGAAGAAGGTGGCTACACCTTC.

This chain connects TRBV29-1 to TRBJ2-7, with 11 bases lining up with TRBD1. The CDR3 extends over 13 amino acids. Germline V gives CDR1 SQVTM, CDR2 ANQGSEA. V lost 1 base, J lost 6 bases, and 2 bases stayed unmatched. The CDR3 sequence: CSVEGDRGVEQYF. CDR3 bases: TGCAGCGTTGAAGGGGACAGGGGGGTCGAGCAGTACTTC.

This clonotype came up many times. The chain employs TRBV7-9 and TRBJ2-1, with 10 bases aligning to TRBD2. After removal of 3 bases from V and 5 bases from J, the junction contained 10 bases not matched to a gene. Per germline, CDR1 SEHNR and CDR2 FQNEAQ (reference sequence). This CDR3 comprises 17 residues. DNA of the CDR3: TGTGCCAGCAGCTTCCCGTCGACTAGCGGGCAAGACAATGAGCAGTTCTTC. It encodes CASSFPSTSGQDNEQFF.

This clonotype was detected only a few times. DNA of the CDR3: TGCAGCGCCGCCCCCTCCGGGATGTACACAGATACGCAGTATTTT. This encodes CSAAPSGMYTDTQYF. The chain has TRBV29-1 and TRBJ2-3; D possibly corresponds to TRBD2 (5 bases). From germline, CDR1 is SQVTM and CDR2 ANQGSEA. Trimming cost V 7 bases and J 2 bases, with 19 bases left between them. CDR3 size: 15 residues.

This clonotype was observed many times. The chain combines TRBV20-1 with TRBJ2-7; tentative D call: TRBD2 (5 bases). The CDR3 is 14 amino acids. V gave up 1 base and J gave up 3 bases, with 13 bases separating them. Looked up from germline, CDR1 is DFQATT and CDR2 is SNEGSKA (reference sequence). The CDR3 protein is CSARGAGEDYEQYF. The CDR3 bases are TGCAGTGCTAGAGGGGCCGGGGAAGACTACGAGCAGTACTTC.

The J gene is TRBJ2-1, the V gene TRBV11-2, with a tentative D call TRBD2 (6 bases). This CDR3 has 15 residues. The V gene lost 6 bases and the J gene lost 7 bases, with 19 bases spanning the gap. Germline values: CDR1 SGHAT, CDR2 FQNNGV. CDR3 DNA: TGTGCCAGCAGTCAGGACTACTTCCTACTGAATGAGCAGTTCTTC. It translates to CASSQDYFLLNEQFF.

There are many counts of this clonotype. CDR3 bases: TGTGCCAGCAGCCCTTACAGCGGGGAGCTGTTTTTT. Protein product: CASSPYSGELFF. V usage is TRBV7-9 and J usage is TRBJ2-2; D not certain. Between the trimmed V and J ends, which lost 5 bases and 7 bases, there was a span of 8 bases. This CDR3 is built from 12 residues. Germline V lookup: CDR1 SEHNR, CDR2 FQNEAQ (reference sequence).

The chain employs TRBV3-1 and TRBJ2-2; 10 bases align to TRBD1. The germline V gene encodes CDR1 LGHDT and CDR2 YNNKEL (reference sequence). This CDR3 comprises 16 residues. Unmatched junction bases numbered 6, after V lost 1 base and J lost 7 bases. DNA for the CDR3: TGTGCCAGCAGCCAAGCGGGACAGGGGAACCTCGGGGAGCTGTTTTTT. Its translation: CASSQAGQGNLGELFF.

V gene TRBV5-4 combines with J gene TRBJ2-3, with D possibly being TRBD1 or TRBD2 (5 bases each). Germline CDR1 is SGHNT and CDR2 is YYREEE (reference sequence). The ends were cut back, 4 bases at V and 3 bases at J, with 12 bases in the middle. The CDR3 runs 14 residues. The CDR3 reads CASSPGWGTDTQYF. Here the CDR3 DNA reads TGTGCCAGCAGCCCAGGGTGGGGGACAGATACGCAGTATTTT.

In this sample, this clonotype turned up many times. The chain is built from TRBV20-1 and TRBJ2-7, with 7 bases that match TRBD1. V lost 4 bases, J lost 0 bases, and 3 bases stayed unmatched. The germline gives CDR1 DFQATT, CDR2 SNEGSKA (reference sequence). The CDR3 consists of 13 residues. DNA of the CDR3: TGCAGTGCTAAGACAGGGAGCTCCTACGAGCAGTACTTC. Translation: CSAKTGSSYEQYF.

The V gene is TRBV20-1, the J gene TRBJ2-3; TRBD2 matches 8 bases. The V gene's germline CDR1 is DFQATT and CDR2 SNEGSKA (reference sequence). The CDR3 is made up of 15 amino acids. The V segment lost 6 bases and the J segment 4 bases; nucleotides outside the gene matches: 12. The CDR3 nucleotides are TGCAGTGCAGGACCCGGGACTAGAGTTGCAGATACGCAGTATTTT. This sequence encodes CSAGPGTRVADTQYF.

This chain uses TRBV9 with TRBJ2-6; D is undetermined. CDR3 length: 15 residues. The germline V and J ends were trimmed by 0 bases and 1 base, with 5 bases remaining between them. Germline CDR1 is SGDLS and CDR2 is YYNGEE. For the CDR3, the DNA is TGTGCCAGCAGCGTAGGAATTTCTGGGGCCAACGTCCTGACTTTC. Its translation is CASSVGISGANVLTF.